This T cell receptor (beta chain) was identified in a study of T-cell reconstitution after alpha-beta-depleted transplantation in children. The ends were cut back, 0 bases at V and 6 bases at J, with 20 bases in the middle. The germline CDR1 and CDR2 sequences are GTSNPN and SVGIG (reference sequence). This CDR3 is 16 amino acids long. As it was prepared, the TCRbeta library received unique molecular identifiers. One entry per CDR3 protein results from TCRdb running MiXCR on the PCR reads. Altogether 600,000 to 700,000 distinct CDR3 sequences are present, around 17% being singletons, with the ten largest covering 0.85% to 1.3%.

This TCR derives from a human donor who donated a stem cell graft to a child with acute myeloid leukemia. Sample: PBMCs from the stem cell graft donor, taken from the stem cell graft. The chain carries TRBV30 and TRBJ1-1, with D hard to call. The CDR3 region is CAWSVKDLSAGAEAFF. CDR3 DNA: TGTGCCTGGAGTGTCAAGGACCTCAGTGCGGGCGCTGAAGCTTTCTTT. Combining the CDR3 with reference TRBV30 and TRBJ1-1 gives the whole variable domain SQTIHQWPATLVQPVGSPLSLECTVEGTSNPNLYWYRQAAGRGLQLLFYSVGIGQISSEVPQNLSASRPQDRQFILSSKKLLLSDSGFYLCAWSVKDLSAGAEAFFGQGTRLTVV.